This TCR beta chain was retrieved from a study of CD8 T cells in Susac syndrome (dated by TCRdb to the late 2010s). For the wider study: Repertoire sequencing was used to test whether CD8+ T cell activation and differentiation in Susac syndrome was antigen driven. The paper as a whole reports these results and caveats: The TCR sequencing and HLA analysis was acknowledged to have included a relatively small number of individuals.

RNA was extracted with the RNeasy kit and roughly 0.5 to 1 ug was reverse transcribed using random hexamers. The immunoSEQ multiplex PCR assay, covering 54 Vbeta and 13 Jbeta segments, was used to amplify TCR beta CDR3 regions. PCR amplification bias was corrected by using a synthetic template baseline for primer optimization and computational correction. As for the original processing: Reads were annotated to V, D and J genes according to IMGT and were analyzed with immunoSEQ Analyzer, with only productive sequences retained. Clonality was computed as one minus Shannon entropy normalized by log2 of the number of productive unique sequences. For each patient and control, public and private clones were evaluated within the 100 most prevalent clones. Susac-specific clones were defined as absent from healthy and MS cohorts, some 1,000 published viral clones and other ImmuneACCESS disease sequences. TCRdb applied fastp at Q25 and MiXCR to the public reads, then kept only in-frame beta chains. Each CDR3 protein gets just one entry, which takes the most common genes and DNA from the rows behind it. The V and J calls and clone size come from TCRdb's table, not from the authors' own analysis. This sample gives approximately 100,000 distinct CDR3 sequences in total; about 96% of them show up just once. More than 0.095% of the sample lies in the top ten.

High-throughput TCR beta sequencing profiled peripheral blood CD8+ and CD4+ T cells from healthy donors, Susac syndrome patients and multiple sclerosis patients. The healthy donors served as controls matched for age and sex. Bulk CD8+ and CD4+ T cells were purified by magnetic negative isolation, whereas CD8+ TEMRA cells were enriched by FACS. Blood was drawn into EDTA tubes, processed within 24 hours, and PBMCs were isolated by density gradient centrifugation. PBMCs destined for TCR sequencing were cryopreserved in liquid nitrogen and later thawed in a 37 °C water bath. The sorted or isolated CD4+, CD8+ and CD8+ TEMRA cells reached a purity of at least 90%. To note about this clonotype: Its antigen is unknown. It has no much larger one-base neighbor in the sample; base qualities were not kept.

The specimen was CD4+ T cells from PBMCs. The clonotype originates from a human donor in good health.

The CDR3 corresponds to CASSLGTGDNYGYTF. The DNA sequence is TGTGCCAGCAGCTTAGGGACAGGGGATAACTATGGCTACACCTTC. In this chain, TRBV7-2 is recombined with TRBJ1-2, and TRBD1 aligns with 9 junction nucleotides. Unmatched junction bases come to 1, with V trimmed by 1 base and J by 1 base. The CDR3 holds 15 amino acids from the cysteine to the phenylalanine. The CDR3 DNA has 45 bases and is translated from base 1. Sequences SGHTA (CDR1) and FQGNSA (CDR2) are obtained from the germline V gene.